This T cell receptor beta chain was sequenced in a study of cytomegalovirus exposure and HLA in healthy donors. At the level of the study: Unique TCR beta sequences numbering over 100 million came from 150 million to 200 million T cells in an earlier analysis. Regarding the study as a whole: Both high specificity and high sensitivity reportedly marked the classifier's diagnosis of cytomegalovirus status. The authors listed 150 to 200 TCR beta chains as cytomegalovirus-associated. Reported findings show TCR beta sequences accurately forecast HLA-A and HLA-B alleles in most subjects.

PCR used 60 Vbeta primers and 13 Jbeta primers. The method was immunoSEQ multiplex PCR; TCRdb's version includes in-frame clones alone and lacks a portion of them. This table has under 200,000 clones, approximately 72% appearing once. With respect to this clone: Its matching antigen is unknown.

Germline V CDR1 and CDR2: MNHEY, SVGAGI. This CDR3 has 14 amino acids. The germline V and J ends were trimmed by 0 bases and 5 bases, with 10 bases remaining between them. The source of this sequence is a man aged 45 to 65 in good health and CMV-seronegative. Sequencing input: PBMCs. The rearrangement joins TRBV6-5 to TRBJ1-2; D ambiguous. The CDR3 DNA reads as TGTGCCAGCAGTTACTCTAGGCAGCGGTATGGCTACACCTTC. Translating it yields CASSYSRQRYGYTF.